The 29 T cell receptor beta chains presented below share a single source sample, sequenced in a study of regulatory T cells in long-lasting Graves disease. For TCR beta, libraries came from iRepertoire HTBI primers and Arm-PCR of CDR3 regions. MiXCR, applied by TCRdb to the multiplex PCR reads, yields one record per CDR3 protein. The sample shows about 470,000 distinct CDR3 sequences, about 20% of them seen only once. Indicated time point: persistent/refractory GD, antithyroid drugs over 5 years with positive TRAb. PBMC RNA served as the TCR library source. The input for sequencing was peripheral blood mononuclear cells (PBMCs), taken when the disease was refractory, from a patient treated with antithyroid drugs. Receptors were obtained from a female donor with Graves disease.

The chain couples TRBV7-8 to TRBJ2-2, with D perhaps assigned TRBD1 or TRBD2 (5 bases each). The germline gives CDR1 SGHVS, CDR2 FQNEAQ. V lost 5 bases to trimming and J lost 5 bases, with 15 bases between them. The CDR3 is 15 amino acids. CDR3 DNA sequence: TGTGCCAGCAGCCCTTGGGGGTTTGGGACCGGGGAGCTGTTTTTT. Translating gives CASSPWGFGTGELFF.

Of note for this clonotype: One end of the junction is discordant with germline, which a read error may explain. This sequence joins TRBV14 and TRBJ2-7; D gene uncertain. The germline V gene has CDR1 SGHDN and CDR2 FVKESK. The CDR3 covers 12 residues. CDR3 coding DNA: TGTGCCTGCAGCAGGAGCTTTTACGAGCAGTACTTC. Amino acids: CACSRSFYEQYF.

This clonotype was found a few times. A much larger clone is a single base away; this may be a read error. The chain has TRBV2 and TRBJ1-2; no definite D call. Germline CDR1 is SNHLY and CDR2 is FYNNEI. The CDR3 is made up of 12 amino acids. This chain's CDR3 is CASSADGYGHTF. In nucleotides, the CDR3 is TGTGCCAGCAGTGCGGACGGCTATGGCCACACCTTC.

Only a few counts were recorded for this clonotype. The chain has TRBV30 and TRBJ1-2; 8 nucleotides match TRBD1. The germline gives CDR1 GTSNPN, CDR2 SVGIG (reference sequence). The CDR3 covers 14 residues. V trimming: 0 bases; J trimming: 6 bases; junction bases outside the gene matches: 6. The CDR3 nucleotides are TGTGCCTGGAGTGTACTGCCAGGGGGCAATGGCTACACCTTC. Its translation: CAWSVLPGGNGYTF. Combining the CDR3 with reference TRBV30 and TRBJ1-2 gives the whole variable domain SQTIHQWPATLVQPVGSPLSLECTVEGTSNPNLYWYRQAAGRGLQLLFYSVGIGQISSEVPQNLSASRPQDRQFILSSKKLLLSDSGFYLCAWSVLPGGNGYTFGSGTRLTVV.

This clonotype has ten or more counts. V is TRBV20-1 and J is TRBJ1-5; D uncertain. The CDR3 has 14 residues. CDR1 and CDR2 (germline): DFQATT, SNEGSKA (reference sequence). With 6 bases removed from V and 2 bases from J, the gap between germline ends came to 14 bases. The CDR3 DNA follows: TGCAGTGCGGTCCGCGGAAATGGCAATCAGCCCCAGCATTTT. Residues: CSAVRGNGNQPQHF.

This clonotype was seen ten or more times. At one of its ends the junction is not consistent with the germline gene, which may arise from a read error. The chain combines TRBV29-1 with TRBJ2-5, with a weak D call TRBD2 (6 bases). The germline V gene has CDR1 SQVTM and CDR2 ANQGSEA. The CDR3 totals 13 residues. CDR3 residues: CSVLLALQQTQYF. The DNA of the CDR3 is TGCAGCGTTCTCCTAGCGCTCCAACAGACCCAGTACTTC. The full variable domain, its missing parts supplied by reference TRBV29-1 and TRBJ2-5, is SAVISQKPSRDICQRGTSLTIQCQVDSQVTMMFWYRQQPGQSLTLIATANQGSEATYESGFVIDKFPISRPNLTFSTLTVSNMSPEDSSIYLCSVLLALQQTQYFGPGTRLLVL.

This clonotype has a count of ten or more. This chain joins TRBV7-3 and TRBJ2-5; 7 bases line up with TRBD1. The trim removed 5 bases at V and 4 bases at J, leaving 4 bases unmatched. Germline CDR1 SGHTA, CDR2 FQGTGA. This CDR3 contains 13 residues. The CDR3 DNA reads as TGTGCCAGCAGCCTAAACAGGGGAGAGACCCAGTACTTC. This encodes CASSLNRGETQYF.

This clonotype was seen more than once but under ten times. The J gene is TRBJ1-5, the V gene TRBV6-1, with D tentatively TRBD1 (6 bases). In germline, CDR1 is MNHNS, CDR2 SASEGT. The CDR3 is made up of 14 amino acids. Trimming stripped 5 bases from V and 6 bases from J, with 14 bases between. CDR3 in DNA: TGTGCCAGCAGTAGGACAGCAGGAGGTCAGCCCCAGCATTTT. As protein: CASSRTAGGQPQHF.

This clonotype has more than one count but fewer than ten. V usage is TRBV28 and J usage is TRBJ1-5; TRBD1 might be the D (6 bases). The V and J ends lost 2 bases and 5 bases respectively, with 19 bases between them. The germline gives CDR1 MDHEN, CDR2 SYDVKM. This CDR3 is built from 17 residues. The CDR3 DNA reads TGTGCCAGCAGTTTAACACAGGGTTTAGGTAGGGATCAGCCCCAGCATTTT. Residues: CASSLTQGLGRDQPQHF.

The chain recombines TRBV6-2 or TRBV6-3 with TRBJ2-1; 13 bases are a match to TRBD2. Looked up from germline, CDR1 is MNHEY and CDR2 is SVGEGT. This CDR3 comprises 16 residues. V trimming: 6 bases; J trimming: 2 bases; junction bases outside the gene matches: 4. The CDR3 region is CASRLAGGVTYNEQFF. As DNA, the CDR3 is TGTGCCAGCAGACTAGCGGGAGGGGTGACCTACAATGAGCAGTTCTTC.

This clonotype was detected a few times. For the CDR3, the DNA is TGTGCCAGCAGACCAACCCCAGGGAGCTCCTACGAGCAGTACTTC. It yields the protein CASRPTPGSSYEQYF. The chain carries TRBV6-1 and TRBJ2-7; D might be TRBD1 or TRBD2, each matching 5 bases. Looked up from germline, CDR1 is MNHNS and CDR2 is SASEGT. This CDR3 is built from 15 residues. The V end was cut by 6 bases, the J end by 0 bases, with 15 bases between.

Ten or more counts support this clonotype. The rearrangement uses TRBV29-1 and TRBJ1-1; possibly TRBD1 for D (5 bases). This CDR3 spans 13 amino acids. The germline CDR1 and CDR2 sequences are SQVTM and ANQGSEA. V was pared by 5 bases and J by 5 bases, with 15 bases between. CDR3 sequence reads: CSVRRDLGTEAFF. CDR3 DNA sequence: TGCAGCGTTCGTCGGGACTTGGGAACTGAAGCTTTCTTT.

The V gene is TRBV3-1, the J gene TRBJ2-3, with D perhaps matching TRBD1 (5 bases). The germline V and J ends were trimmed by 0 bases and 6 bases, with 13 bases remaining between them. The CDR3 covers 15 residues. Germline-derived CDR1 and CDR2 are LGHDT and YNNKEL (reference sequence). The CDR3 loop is CASSQDGAEADTQYF. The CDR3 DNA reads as TGTGCCAGCAGCCAAGATGGGGCAGAGGCGGATACGCAGTATTTT.

CDR3 DNA: TGTGCCAGCACTTCGCGGGGTCGCAATCAGCCCCAGCATTTT. Protein product: CASTSRGRNQPQHF. The rearrangement links TRBV6-2 or TRBV6-3 to TRBJ1-5; D is uncertain. CDR1 and CDR2 from the germline V gene are MNHEY and SVGEGT. This CDR3 spans 14 amino acids. With 7 bases removed from V and 2 bases from J, the gap between germline ends came to 12 bases.

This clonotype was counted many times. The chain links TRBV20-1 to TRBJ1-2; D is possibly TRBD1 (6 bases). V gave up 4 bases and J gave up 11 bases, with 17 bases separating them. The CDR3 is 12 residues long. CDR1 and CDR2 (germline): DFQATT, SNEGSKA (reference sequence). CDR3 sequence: CSATPEGGEYTF. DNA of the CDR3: TGCAGTGCTACCCCCGAGGGGGGGGAATACACCTTC.

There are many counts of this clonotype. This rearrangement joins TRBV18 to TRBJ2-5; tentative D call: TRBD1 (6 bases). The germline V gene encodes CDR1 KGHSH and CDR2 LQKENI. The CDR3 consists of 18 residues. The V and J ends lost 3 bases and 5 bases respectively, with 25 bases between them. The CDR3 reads CASSPIGGPRGPSETQYF. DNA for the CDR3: TGTGCCAGCTCACCGATAGGCGGACCCAGGGGTCCATCGGAGACCCAGTACTTC.

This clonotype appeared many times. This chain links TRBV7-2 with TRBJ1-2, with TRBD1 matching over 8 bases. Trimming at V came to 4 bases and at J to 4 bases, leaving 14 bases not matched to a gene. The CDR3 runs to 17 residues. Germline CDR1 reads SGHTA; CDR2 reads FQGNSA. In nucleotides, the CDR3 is TGTGCCAGCAGCTCCTCGACAGGGGCCAGGAGCTCCTATGGCTACACCTTC. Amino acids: CASSSSTGARSSYGYTF.

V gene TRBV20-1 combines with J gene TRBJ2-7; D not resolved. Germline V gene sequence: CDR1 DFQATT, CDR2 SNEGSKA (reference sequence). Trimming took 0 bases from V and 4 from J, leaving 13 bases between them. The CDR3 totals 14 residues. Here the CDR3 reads CSARDLMVGYEQYF. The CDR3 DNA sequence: TGCAGTGCTAGAGATTTAATGGTGGGGTACGAGCAGTACTTC.

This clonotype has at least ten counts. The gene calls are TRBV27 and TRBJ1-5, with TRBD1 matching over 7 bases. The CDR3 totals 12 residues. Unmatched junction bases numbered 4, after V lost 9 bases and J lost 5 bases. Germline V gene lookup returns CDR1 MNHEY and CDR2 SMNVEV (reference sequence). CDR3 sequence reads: CARTGFDQPQHF. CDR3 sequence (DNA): TGTGCCAGGACAGGGTTCGATCAGCCCCAGCATTTT.

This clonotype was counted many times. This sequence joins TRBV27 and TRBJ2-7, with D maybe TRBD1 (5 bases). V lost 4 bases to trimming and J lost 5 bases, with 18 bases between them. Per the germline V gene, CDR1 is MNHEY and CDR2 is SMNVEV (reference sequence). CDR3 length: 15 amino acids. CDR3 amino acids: CASSYTTYTGNEQYF. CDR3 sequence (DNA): TGTGCCAGCAGTTACACTACATACACAGGAAACGAGCAGTACTTC.

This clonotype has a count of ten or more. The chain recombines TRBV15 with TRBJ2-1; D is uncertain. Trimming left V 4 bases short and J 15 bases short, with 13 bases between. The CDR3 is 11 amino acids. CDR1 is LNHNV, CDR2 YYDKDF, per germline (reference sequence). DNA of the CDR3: TGTGCCACCAGCACGACGGACCGGCGGTTCTTC. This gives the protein CATSTTDRRFF.

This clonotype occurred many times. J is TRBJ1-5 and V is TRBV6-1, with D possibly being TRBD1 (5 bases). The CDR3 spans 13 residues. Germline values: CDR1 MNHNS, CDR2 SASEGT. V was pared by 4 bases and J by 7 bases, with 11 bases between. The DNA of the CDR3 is TGTGCCAGCAGTGGGACAAGTTGGCAGCCCCAGCATTTT. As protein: CASSGTSWQPQHF.

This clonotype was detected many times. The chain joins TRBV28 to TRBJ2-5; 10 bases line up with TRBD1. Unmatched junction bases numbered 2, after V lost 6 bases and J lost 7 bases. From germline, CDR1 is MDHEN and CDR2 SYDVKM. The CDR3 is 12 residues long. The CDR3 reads CASRGQGVTQYF. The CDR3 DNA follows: TGTGCCAGCAGAGGACAGGGGGTGACCCAGTACTTC.

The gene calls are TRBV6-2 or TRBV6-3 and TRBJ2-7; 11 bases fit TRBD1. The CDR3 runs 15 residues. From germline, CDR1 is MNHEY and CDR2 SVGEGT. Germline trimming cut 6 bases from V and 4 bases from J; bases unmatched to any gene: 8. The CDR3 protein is CASRAGTGGRYEQYF. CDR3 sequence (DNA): TGTGCCAGCAGAGCCGGGACAGGGGGTAGATACGAGCAGTACTTC.

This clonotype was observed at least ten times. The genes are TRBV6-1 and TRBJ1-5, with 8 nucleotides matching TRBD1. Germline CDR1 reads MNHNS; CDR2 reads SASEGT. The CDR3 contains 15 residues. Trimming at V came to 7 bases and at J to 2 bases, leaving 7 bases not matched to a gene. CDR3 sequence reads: CASIQGAAGNQPQHF. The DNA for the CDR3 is TGTGCCAGCATCCAGGGGGCGGCGGGCAATCAGCCCCAGCATTTT.

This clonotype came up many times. The CDR3: CAIRRTGGGEQYF. The CDR3 coding sequence is TGTGCCATCAGGAGAACAGGGGGCGGCGAGCAGTACTTC. The chain recombines TRBV10-3 with TRBJ2-7; 9 bases line up with TRBD1. CDR1 is ENHRY, CDR2 SYGVKD, per germline. The trim removed 6 bases at V and 6 bases at J, leaving 6 bases unmatched. This CDR3 has 13 residues.

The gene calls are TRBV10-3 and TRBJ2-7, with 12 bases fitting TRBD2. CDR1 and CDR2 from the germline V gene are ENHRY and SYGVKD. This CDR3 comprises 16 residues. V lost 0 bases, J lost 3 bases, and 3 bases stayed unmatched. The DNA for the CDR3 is TGTGCCATCAGTGAGTCATGGACTAGCGGGAACTACGAGCAGTACTTC. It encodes CAISESWTSGNYEQYF.

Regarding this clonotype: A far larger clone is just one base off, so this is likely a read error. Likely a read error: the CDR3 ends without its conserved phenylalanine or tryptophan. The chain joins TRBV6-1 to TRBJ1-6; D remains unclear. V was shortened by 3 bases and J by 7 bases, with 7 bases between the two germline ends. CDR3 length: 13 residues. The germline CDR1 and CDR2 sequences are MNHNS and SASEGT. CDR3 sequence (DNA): TGTGCCAGCAGTGACTCGACAAATTCACCCCTCCACCTT. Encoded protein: CASSDSTNSPLHL.

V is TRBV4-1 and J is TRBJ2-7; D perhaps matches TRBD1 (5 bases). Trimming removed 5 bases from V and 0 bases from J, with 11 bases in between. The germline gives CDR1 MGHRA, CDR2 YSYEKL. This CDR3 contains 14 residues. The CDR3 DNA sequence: TGCGCCAGCAGCTTTATCGACAGCTCCTACGAGCAGTACTTC. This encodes CASSFIDSSYEQYF.